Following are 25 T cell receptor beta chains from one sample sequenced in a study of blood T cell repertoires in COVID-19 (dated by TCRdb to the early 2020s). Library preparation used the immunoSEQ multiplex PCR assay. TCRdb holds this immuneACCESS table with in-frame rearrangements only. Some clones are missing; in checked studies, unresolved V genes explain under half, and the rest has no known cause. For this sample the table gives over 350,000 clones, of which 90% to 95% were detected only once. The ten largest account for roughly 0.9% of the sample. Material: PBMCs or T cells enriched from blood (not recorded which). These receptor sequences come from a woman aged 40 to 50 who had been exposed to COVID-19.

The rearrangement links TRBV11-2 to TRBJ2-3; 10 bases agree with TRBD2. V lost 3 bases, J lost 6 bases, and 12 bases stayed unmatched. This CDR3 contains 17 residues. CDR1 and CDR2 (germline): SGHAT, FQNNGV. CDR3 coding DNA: TGTGCCAGCAGCTTTAGCGGGGGGCAGCTTTACGATGATACGCAGTATTTT. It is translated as CASSFSGGQLYDDTQYF.

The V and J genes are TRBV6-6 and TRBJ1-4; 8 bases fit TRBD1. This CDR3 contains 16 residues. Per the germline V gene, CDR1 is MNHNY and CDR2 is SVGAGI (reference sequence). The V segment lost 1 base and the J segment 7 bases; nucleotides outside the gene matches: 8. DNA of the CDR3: TGTGCCAGCAGTTACTACCCGACAGGGGCGGCTGAAAAACTGTTTTTT. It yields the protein CASSYYPTGAAEKLFF.

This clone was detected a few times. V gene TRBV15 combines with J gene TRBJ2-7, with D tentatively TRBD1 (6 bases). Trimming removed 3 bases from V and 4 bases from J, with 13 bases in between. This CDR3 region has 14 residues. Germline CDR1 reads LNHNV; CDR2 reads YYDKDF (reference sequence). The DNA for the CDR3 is TGTGCCACCAGCAGGGGCCGGGACACGTACGAGCAGTACTTC. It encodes CATSRGRDTYEQYF.

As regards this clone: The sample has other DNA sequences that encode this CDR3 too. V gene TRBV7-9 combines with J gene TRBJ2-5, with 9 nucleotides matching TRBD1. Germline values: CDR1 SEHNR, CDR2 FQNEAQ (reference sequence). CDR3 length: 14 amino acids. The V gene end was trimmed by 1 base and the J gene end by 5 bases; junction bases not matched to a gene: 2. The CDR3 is CASSLDRGLETQYF. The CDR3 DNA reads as TGTGCCAGCAGCTTAGACAGGGGGCTCGAGACCCAGTACTTC.

DNA of the CDR3: TGTGCCAGCAAATACAGGGTTTACGAGCAGTACTTC. Translating it yields CASKYRVYEQYF. This rearrangement joins TRBV2 to TRBJ2-7; D perhaps matches TRBD1 (6 bases). CDR3 length: 12 amino acids. Looked up from germline, CDR1 is SNHLY and CDR2 is FYNNEI. V was shortened by 7 bases and J by 4 bases, with 11 bases between the two germline ends.

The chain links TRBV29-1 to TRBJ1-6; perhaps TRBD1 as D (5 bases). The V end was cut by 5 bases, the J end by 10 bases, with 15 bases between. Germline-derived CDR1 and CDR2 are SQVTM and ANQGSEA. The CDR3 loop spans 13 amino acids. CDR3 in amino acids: CSVLWGLGSPLHF. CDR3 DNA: TGCAGCGTTCTCTGGGGCCTTGGATCACCCCTCCACTTT.

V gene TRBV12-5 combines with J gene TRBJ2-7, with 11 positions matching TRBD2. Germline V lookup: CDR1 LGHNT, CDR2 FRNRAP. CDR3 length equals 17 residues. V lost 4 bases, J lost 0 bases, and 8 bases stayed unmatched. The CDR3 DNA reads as TGTGCTAGTGGTTCCCCCCGGACTAGCGGGTCCTCCTACGAGCAGTACTTC. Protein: CASGSPRTSGSSYEQYF.

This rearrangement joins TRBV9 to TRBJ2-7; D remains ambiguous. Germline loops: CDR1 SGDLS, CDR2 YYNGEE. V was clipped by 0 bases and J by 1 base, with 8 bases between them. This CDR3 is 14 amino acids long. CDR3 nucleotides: TGTGCCAGCAGCGTAGATCTGCGATCCTACGAGCAGTACTTC. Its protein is CASSVDLRSYEQYF.

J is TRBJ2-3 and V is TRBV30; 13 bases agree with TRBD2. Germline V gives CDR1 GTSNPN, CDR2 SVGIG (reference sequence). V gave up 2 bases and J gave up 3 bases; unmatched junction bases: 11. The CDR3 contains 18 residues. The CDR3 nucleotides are TGTGCCTGGAGTAAAAGCAGGACTAGCGGGAGTCGGACAGATACGCAGTATTTT. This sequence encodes CAWSKSRTSGSRTDTQYF.

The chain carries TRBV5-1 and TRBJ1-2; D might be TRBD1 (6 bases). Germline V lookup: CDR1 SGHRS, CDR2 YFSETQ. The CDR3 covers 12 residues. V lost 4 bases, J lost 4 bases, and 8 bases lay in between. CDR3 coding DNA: TGCGCCAGCAGCCCGGACAGCTATGGCTACACCTTC. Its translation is CASSPDSYGYTF.

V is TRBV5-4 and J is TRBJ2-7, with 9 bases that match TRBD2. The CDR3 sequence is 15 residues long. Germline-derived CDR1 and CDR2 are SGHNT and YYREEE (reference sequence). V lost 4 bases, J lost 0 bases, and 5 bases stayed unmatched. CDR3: CASSLSGRTSYEQYF. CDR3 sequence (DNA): TGTGCCAGCAGCCTGAGCGGGAGGACCTCCTACGAGCAGTACTTC.

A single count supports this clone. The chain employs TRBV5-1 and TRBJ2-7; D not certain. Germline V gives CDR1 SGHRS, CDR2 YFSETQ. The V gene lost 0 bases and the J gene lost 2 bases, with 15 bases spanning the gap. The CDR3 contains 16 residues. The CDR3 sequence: CASSLDVRSTTYEQYF. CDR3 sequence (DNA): TGCGCCAGCAGCTTGGATGTGAGGAGTACGACCTACGAGCAGTACTTC.

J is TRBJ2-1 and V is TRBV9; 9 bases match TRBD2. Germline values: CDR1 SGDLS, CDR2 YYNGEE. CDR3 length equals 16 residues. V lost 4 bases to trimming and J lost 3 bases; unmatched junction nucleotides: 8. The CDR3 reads CASSSGLAYLYNEQFF. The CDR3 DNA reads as TGTGCCAGCAGCTCGGGACTAGCTTACCTCTACAATGAGCAGTTCTTC.

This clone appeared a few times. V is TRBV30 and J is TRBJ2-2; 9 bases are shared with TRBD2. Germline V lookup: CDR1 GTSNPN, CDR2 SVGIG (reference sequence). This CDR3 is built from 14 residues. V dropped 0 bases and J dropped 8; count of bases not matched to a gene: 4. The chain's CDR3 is CAWSVGSGSGELFF. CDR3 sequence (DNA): TGTGCCTGGAGTGTAGGTAGCGGGAGTGGGGAGCTGTTTTTT.

CDR3 bases: TGTGCCAGCAGCCACACAGTTTACACTGAAGCTTTCTTT. Translating it yields CASSHTVYTEAFF. The rearrangement links TRBV6-4 to TRBJ1-1; D is unresolved. Germline-derived CDR1 and CDR2 are MRHNA and SNTAGT. With 6 bases removed from V and 3 bases from J, the gap between germline ends came to 11 bases. The length of the CDR3 is 13 residues.

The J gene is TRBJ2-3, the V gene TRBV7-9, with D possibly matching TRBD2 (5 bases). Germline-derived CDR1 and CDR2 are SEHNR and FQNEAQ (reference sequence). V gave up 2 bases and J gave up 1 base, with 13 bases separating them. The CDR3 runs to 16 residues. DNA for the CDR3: TGTGCCAGCAGCTTAAAGGCGGACGGGGGCACAGATACGCAGTATTTT. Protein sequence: CASSLKADGGTDTQYF.

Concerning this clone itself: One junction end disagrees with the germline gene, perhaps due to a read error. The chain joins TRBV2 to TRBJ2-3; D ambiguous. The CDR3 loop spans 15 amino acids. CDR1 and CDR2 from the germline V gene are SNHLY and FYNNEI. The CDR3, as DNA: TGTGCGAGCACGCGTCTAACGACTAGCACAGATACGCAGTATTTT. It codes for CASTRLTTSTDTQYF. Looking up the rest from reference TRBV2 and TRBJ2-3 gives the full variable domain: EPEVTQTPSHQVTQMGQEVILRCVPISNHLYFYWYRQILGQKVEFLVSFYNNEISEKSEIFDDQFSVERPDGSNFTLKIRSTKLEDSAMYFCASTRLTTSTDTQYFGPGTRLTVL.

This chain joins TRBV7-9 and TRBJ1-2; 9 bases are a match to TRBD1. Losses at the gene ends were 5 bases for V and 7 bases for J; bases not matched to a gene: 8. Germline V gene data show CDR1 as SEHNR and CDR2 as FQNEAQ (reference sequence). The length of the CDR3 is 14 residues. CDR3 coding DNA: TGTGCCAGCAGCCCGACAGGGGGTAGAGGTGGCTACACCTTC. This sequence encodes CASSPTGGRGGYTF.

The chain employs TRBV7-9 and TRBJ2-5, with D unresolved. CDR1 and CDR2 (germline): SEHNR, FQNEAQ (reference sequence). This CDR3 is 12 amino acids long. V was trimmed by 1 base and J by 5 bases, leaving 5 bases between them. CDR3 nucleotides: TGTGCCAGCAGCTTAGTCGCGGAGACCCAGTACTTC. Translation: CASSLVAETQYF.

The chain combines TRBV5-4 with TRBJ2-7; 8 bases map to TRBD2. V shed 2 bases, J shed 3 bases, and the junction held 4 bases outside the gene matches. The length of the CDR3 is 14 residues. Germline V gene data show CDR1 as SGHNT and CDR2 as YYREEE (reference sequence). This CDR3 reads CASSFGTSGYEQYF. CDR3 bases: TGTGCCAGCAGCTTTGGAACTAGCGGCTACGAGCAGTACTTC.

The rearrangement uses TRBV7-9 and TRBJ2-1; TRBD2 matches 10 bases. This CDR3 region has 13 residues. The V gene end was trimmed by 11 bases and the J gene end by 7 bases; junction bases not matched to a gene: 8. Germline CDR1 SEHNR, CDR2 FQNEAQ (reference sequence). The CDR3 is CAYTSGAGNEQFF. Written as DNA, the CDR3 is TGTGCCTACACTAGCGGGGCCGGAAATGAGCAGTTCTTC.

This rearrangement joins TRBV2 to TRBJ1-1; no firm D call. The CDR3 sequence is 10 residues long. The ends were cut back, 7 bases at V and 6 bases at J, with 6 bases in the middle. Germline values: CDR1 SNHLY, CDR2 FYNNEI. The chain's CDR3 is CASKGAEAFF. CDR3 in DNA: TGTGCCAGCAAAGGAGCTGAAGCTTTCTTT.

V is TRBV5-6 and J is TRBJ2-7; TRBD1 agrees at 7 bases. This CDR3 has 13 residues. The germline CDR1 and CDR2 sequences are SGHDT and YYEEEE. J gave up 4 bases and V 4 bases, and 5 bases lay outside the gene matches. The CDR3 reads CASSRDSDYEQYF. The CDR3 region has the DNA TGTGCCAGCAGCCGGGACAGTGATTACGAGCAGTACTTC.

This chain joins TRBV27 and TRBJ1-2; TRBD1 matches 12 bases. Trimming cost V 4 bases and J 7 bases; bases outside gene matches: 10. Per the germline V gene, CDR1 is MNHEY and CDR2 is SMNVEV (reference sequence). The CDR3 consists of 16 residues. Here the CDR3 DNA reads TGTGCCAGCAGTTCCGGACGGGGACAGGGGGCAACTGGCTACACCTTC. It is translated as CASSSGRGQGATGYTF.

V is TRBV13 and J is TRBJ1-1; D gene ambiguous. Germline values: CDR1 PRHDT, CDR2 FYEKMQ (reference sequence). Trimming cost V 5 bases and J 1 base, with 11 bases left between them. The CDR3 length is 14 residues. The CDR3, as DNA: TGTGCCAGCAGCGAACAACAGACGAACACTGAAGCTTTCTTT. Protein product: CASSEQQTNTEAFF.